The next 10 T cell receptor beta chains were all read from a single sample in a study of long-term antiretroviral therapy in people with HIV. Survey level was the resolution at which the v3.0 immunoSEQ assay ran. Sequencing used immunoSEQ multiplex PCR; TCRdb keeps in-frame clones, though not all of them. The table includes 40,000 to 50,000 clones, 94% detected once. Sample: unsorted PBMCs, taken around 9 years after starting antiretroviral therapy. All receptors derive from a man aged 25-45 years with HIV.

The genes are TRBV5-6 and TRBJ1-5; TRBD1 might be the D (6 bases). The CDR3 loop spans 14 amino acids. Germline-derived CDR1 and CDR2 are SGHDT and YYEEEE. The ends were cut back, 3 bases at V and 2 bases at J, with 9 bases in the middle. DNA of the CDR3: TGTGCCAGCAGCTACAGGGTTGGCAATCAGCCCCAGCATTTT. This translates into CASSYRVGNQPQHF.

V gene TRBV5-6 combines with J gene TRBJ2-7, with TRBD1 matching 8 bases. After removal of 4 bases from V and 3 bases from J, the junction contained 6 bases not matched to a gene. The CDR3 spans 14 residues. Germline values: CDR1 SGHDT, CDR2 YYEEEE. This chain's CDR3 is CASSRRTGRYEQYV. CDR3 nucleotide sequence: TGTGCCAGCAGCCGCCGGACAGGGCGCTACGAGCAGTACGTC.

V is TRBV6-5 and J is TRBJ1-6, with D maybe TRBD1 (5 bases). CDR1 and CDR2 (germline): MNHEY, SVGAGI. V lost 7 bases and J 14 bases, leaving 21 bases between the germline ends. The CDR3 length is 14 residues. The DNA of the CDR3 is TGTGCCAGCACCCAGGGACGGAAAATTGGATCCCTCCACTTT. Its protein product is CASTQGRKIGSLHF.

The V and J genes are TRBV2 and TRBJ1-6, with 8 bases aligning to TRBD1. Per germline, CDR1 SNHLY and CDR2 FYNNEI. Trimming took 9 bases from V and 2 from J; bases not matched to a gene: 6. CDR3 length equals 15 residues. The CDR3 sequence is CASYDRGTYNSPLHF. The CDR3 region has the DNA TGTGCCAGTTATGACAGGGGCACCTATAATTCACCCCTCCACTTT.

The chain combines TRBV28 with TRBJ1-2; tentative D call: TRBD1 (5 bases). Trimming stripped 5 bases from V and 8 bases from J, with 15 bases between. Germline V gives CDR1 MDHEN, CDR2 SYDVKM. This CDR3 region has 13 residues. The CDR3 nucleotides are TGTGCCAGCAGTCCCCGAGGAGGGACCGGCTACACCTTC. Its protein product is CASSPRGGTGYTF.

Here the CDR3 DNA reads TGTGCCAGCTCACCACCGTGGGAACGGGGGCTAGATACGCAGTATTTT. Translating it yields CASSPPWERGLDTQYF. The chain employs TRBV18 and TRBJ2-3; D assignment may be TRBD1 or TRBD2 (6 bases each). This CDR3 is 16 amino acids long. Germline V gene data show CDR1 as KGHSH and CDR2 as LQKENI. With 0 bases removed from V and 5 bases from J, the gap between germline ends came to 15 bases.

This chain joins TRBV2 and TRBJ2-7, with D tentatively TRBD1 (6 bases). The V gene's germline CDR1 is SNHLY and CDR2 FYNNEI. The CDR3 sequence is 14 residues long. V lost 10 bases to trimming and J lost 3 bases, with 19 bases between them. CDR3 coding DNA: TGTGCCAACAAGGCAGGGGTAACTAGCTACGAGCAGTACGTC. This translates into CANKAGVTSYEQYV.

This clone was observed a single time. V usage is TRBV6-6 and J usage is TRBJ1-6, with a weak D call TRBD1 (6 bases). Trimming took 6 bases from V and 0 from J, leaving 12 bases between them. The germline CDR1 and CDR2 sequences are MNHNY and SVGAGI (reference sequence). CDR3 length: 16 amino acids. CDR3 region: CASSRTDPSYNSPLHF. CDR3 nucleotides: TGTGCCAGCAGCCGGACAGACCCCTCCTATAATTCACCCCTCCACTTT.

For this clone: Its ends do not fully match the called genes, so a read error is possible. The J gene is TRBJ2-3, the V gene TRBV19, with 7 bases that match TRBD2. The germline CDR1 and CDR2 sequences are LNHDA and SQIVND (reference sequence). The CDR3 sequence is 14 residues long. In DNA form, the CDR3 reads TGTGCCAGTAGTCCCCTGATGGAGGCGGGGGATCGGTTTTTC. Translating it yields CASSPLMEAGDRFF.

The chain has TRBV2 and TRBJ2-5; D remains unclear. Germline V lookup: CDR1 SNHLY, CDR2 FYNNEI. Trimming left V 3 bases short and J 5 bases short, with 10 bases between. This CDR3 region has 13 residues. The CDR3 coding sequence is TGTGCCAGCAGTGAGTGGGGTGTTGAGACCCAGTACTTC. Translation: CASSEWGVETQYF.